This TCR beta chain was sequenced for a study of blood T cell repertoires in COVID-19. About the research overall: T cells, B-cell-depleted T cells, or PBMCs provided the cDNA or gDNA that served as material.

TCRdb keeps only in-frame clones here, not all; method: immunoSEQ multiplex PCR. The table includes roughly 140,000 clones, around four fifths detected once. CDR3 size: 14 residues. Germline CDR1 is SGHTS and CDR2 is YDEGEE. The V end lost 4 bases, the J end lost 6 bases, and 16 bases lay between the germline ends. Material for sequencing was peripheral blood. The TCR comes from a woman in her forties with active or convalescent COVID-19. The chain joins TRBV5-8 to TRBJ1-1; a weak D match, TRBD1 (5 bases). The CDR3 nucleotides are TGTGCCAGCAGCCGCGCTAGGGGTATCGCTGAAGCTTTCTTT. Protein sequence: CASSRARGIAEAFF.